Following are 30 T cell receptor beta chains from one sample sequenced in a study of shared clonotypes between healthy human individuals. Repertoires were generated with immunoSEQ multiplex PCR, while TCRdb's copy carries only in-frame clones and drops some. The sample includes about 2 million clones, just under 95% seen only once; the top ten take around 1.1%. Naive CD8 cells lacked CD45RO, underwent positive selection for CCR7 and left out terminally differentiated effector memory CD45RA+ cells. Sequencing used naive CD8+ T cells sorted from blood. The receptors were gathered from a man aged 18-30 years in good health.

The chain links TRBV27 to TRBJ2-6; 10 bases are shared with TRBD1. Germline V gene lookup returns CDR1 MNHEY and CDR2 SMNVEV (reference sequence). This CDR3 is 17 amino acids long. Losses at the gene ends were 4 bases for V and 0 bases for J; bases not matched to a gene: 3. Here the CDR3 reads CASSSGQGSSGANVLTF. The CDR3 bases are TGTGCCAGCAGTTCGGGACAGGGGAGCTCTGGGGCCAACGTCCTGACTTTC.

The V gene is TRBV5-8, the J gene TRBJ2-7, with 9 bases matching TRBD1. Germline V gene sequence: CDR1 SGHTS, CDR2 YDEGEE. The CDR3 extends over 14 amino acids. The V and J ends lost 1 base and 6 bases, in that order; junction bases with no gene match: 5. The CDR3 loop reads CASSLIGQGTEQYF. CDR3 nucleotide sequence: TGTGCCAGCAGCTTGATAGGACAGGGGACCGAGCAGTACTTC.

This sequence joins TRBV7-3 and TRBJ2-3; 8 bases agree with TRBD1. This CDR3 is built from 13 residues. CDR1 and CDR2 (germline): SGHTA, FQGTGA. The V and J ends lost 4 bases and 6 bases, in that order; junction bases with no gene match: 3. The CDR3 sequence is CASSSGGEDTQYF. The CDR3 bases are TGTGCCAGCAGCTCAGGGGGCGAGGATACGCAGTATTTT.

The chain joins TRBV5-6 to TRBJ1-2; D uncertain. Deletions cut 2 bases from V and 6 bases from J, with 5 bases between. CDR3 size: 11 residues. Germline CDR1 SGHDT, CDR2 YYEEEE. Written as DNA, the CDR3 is TGTGCCAGCAGCTTTGGTCATGGCTACACCTTC. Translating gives CASSFGHGYTF.

The CDR3 DNA reads as TGCAGCGTTGAAGATGTGGCCTACGAGCAGTACTTC. As protein: CSVEDVAYEQYF. The genes are TRBV29-1 and TRBJ2-7, with D unresolved. The CDR3 is made up of 12 amino acids. V was pared by 0 bases and J by 2 bases, with 5 bases between. Germline lookup yields CDR1 SQVTM and CDR2 ANQGSEA.

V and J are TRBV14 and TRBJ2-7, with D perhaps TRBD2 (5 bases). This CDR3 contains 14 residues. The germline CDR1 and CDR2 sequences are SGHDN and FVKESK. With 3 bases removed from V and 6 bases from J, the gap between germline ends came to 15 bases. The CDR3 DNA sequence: TGTGCCAGCAGCCAGGGCCTCGTAGCGCCCGAGCAGTACTTC. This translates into CASSQGLVAPEQYF.

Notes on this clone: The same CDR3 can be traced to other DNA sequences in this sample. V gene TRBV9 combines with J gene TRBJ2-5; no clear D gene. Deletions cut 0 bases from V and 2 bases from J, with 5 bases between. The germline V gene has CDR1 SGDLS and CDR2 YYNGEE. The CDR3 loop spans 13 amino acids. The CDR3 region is CASSVGAQETQYF. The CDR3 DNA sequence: TGTGCCAGCAGCGTAGGCGCTCAAGAGACCCAGTACTTC.

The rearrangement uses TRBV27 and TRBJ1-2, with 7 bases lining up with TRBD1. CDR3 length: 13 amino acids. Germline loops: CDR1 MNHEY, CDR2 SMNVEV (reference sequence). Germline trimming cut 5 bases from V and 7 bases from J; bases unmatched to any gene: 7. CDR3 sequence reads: CASSVTGPGGYTF. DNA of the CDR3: TGTGCCAGCAGTGTGACAGGGCCGGGTGGCTACACCTTC.

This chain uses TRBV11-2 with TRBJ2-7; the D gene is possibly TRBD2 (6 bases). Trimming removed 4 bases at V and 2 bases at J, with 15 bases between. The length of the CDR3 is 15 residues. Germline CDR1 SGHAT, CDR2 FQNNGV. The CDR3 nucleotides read TGTGCCAGCAGCTGGGATCGGGGGATAACCTACGAGCAGTACTTC. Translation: CASSWDRGITYEQYF.

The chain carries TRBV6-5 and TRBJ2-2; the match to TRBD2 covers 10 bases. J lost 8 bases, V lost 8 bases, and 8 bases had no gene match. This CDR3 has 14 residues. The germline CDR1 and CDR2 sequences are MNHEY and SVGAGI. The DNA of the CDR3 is TGTGCCAGCCACCCCGGGACTAGCGCGGGGGAGCTGTTTTTT. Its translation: CASHPGTSAGELFF.

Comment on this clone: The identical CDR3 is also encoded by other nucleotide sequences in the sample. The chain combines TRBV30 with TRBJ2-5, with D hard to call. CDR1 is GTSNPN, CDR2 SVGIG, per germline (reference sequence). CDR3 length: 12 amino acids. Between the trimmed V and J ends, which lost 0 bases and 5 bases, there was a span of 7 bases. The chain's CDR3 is CAWSVQDETQYF. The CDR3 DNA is TGTGCCTGGAGTGTCCAGGACGAGACCCAGTACTTC.

The CDR3 region has the DNA TGTGCCAGCAGCTTGGCGGGACTAGCGGGAGCATACGAGCAGTACTTC. Translating gives CASSLAGLAGAYEQYF. This rearrangement joins TRBV5-5 to TRBJ2-7; 14 nucleotides line up with TRBD2. V lost 0 bases, J lost 4 bases, and 3 bases stayed unmatched. Germline loops: CDR1 SGHKS, CDR2 YYEKEE (reference sequence). This CDR3 is built from 16 residues.

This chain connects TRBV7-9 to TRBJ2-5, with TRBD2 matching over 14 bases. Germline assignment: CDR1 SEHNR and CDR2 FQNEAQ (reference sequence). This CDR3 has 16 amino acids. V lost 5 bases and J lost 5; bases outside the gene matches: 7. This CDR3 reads CASSIRTSGGQETQYF. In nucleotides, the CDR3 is TGTGCCAGCAGCATTCGGACTAGCGGGGGGCAGGAGACCCAGTACTTC.

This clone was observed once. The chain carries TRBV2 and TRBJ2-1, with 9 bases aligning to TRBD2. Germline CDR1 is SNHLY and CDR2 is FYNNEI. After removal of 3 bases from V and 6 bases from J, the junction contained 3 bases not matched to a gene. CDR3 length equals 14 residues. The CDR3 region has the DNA TGTGCCAGCAGTGAGGCGGGGGGGCTCAATGAGCAGTTCTTC. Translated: CASSEAGGLNEQFF. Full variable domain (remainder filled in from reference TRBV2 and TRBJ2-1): EPEVTQTPSHQVTQMGQEVILRCVPISNHLYFYWYRQILGQKVEFLVSFYNNEISEKSEIFDDQFSVERPDGSNFTLKIRSTKLEDSAMYFCASSEAGGLNEQFFGPGTRLTVL.

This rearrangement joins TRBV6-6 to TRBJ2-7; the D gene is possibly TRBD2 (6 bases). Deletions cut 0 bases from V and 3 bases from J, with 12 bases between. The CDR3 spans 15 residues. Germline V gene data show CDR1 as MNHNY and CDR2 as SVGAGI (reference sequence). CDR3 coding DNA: TGTGCCAGCAGTTACTCGTCGCCGGGGGACTACGAGCAGTACTTC. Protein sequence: CASSYSSPGDYEQYF.

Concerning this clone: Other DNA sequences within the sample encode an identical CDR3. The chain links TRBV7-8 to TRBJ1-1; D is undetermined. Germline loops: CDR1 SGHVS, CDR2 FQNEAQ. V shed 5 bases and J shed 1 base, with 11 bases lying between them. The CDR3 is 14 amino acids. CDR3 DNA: TGTGCCAGCAGCCCCTTGGACGGGAACACTGAAGCTTTCTTT. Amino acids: CASSPLDGNTEAFF.

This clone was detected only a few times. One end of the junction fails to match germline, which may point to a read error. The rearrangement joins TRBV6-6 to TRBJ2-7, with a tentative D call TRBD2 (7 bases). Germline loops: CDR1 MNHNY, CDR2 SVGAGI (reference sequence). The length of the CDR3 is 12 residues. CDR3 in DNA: TGTGCCAGCAGTAACCTGGAAGGGGGGGTCCTCTTC. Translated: CASSNLEGGVLF.

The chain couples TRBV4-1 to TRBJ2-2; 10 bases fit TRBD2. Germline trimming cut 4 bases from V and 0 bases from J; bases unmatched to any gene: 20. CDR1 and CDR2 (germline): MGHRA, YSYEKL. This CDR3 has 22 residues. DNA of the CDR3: TGCGCCAGCAGCCTCAAGGAGGGGCGGGTTGTAGCGGGGGGTACGAACACCGGGGAGCTGTTTTTT. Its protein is CASSLKEGRVVAGGTNTGELFF.

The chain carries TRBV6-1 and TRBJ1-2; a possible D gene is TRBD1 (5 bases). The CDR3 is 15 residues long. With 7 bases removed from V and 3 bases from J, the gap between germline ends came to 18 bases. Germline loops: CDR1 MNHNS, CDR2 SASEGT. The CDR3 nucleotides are TGTGCCAGCAATACTTGGGAGATACAGGACTATGGCTACACCTTC. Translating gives CASNTWEIQDYGYTF.

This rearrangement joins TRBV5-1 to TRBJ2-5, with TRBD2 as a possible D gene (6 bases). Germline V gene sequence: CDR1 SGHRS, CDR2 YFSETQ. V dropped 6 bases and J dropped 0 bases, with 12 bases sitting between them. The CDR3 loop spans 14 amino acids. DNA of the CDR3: TGCGCCAGCAAACAGGACTATTACCAAGAGACCCAGTACTTC. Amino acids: CASKQDYYQETQYF. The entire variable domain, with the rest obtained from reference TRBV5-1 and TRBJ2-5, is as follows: KAGVTQTPRYLIKTRGQQVTLSCSPISGHRSVSWYQQTPGQGLQFLFEYFSETQRNKGNFPGRFSGRQFSNSRSEMNVSTLELGDSALYLCASKQDYYQETQYFGPGTRLLVL.

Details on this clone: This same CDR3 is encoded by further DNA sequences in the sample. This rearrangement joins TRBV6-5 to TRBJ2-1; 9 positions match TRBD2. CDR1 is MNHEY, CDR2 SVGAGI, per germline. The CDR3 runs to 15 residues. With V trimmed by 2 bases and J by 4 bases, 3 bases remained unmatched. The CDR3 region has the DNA TGTGCCAGCAGTTACGGGCTAGCGGGGTACAATGAGCAGTTCTTC. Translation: CASSYGLAGYNEQFF.

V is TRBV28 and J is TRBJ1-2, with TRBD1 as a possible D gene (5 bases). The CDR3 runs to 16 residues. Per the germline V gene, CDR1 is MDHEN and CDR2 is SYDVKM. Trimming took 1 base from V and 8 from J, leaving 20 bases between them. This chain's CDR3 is CASSLLRGADFDGYTF. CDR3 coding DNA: TGTGCCAGCAGTTTATTACGAGGGGCGGACTTCGACGGCTACACCTTC.

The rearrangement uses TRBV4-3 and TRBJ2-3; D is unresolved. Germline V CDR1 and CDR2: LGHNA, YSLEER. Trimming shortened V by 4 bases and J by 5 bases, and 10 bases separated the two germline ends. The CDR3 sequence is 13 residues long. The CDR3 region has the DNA TGCGCCAGCAGCCCCCTGTTAGGAGATACGCAGTATTTT. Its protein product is CASSPLLGDTQYF.

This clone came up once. CDR3 protein: CASSQVKEWTSGRPDTQYF. Written as DNA, the CDR3 is TGCGCCAGCAGCCAAGTCAAAGAATGGACTAGCGGGAGGCCGGATACGCAGTATTTT. The V and J genes are TRBV4-1 and TRBJ2-3; 14 bases agree with TRBD2. CDR3 length equals 19 residues. Trimming cost V 1 base and J 6 bases; bases outside gene matches: 12. Per the germline V gene, CDR1 is MGHRA and CDR2 is YSYEKL.

The CDR3 DNA is TGCGCCAGCAGCTCAGGGTATCTCGAGGTCGGCACTGAAGCTTTCTTT. Protein: CASSSGYLEVGTEAFF. The chain links TRBV5-1 to TRBJ1-1; maybe TRBD1 (5 bases). The length of the CDR3 is 16 residues. Trimming removed 3 bases at V and 4 bases at J, with 19 bases between. CDR1 is SGHRS, CDR2 YFSETQ, per germline.

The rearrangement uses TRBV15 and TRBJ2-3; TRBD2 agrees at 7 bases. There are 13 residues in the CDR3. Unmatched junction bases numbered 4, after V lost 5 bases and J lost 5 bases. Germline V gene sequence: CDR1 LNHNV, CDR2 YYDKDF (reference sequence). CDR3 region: CATSAAGKDTQYF. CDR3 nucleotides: TGTGCCACCAGCGCAGCGGGAAAAGATACGCAGTATTTT.

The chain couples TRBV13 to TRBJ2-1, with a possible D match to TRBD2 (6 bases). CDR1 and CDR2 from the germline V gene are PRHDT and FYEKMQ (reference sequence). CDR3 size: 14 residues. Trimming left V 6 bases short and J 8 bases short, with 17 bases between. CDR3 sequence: CASSRGRGPHEQFF. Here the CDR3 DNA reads TGTGCCAGCAGTCGCGGGCGGGGTCCCCATGAGCAGTTCTTC.

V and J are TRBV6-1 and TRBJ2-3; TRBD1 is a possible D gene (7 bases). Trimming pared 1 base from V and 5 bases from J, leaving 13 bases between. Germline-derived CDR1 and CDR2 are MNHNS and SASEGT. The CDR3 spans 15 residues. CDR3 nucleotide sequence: TGTGCCAGCAGTGAAGAAGCTCAGGGGGGAGATACGCAGTATTTT. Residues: CASSEEAQGGDTQYF.

The CDR3 loop is CASSPRDRVIQETQYF. CDR3 coding DNA: TGTGCCAGCTCACCCCGGGACAGGGTGATCCAAGAGACCCAGTACTTC. This chain uses TRBV18 with TRBJ2-5, with 9 bases matching TRBD1. Trimming removed 3 bases from V and 1 base from J; junction bases left unmatched: 6. Germline V gene lookup returns CDR1 KGHSH and CDR2 LQKENI. The CDR3 is 16 residues long.

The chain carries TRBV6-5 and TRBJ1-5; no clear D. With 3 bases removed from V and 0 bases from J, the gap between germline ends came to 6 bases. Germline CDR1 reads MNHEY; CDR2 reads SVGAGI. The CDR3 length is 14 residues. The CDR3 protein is CASSYLGSNQPQHF. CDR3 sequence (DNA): TGTGCCAGCAGTTATCTCGGTAGCAATCAGCCCCAGCATTTT.